This T cell receptor beta chain was found in a study of cytotoxic CD8 clonotypes in ibrutinib-treated CLL. Generated by immunoSEQ multiplex PCR, the TCRdb table keeps only in-frame clones and is missing some. The sample shows roughly 40,000 clones, approximately 71% of them seen only once. CDR3 size: 16 residues. V lost 4 bases, J lost 2 bases, and 17 bases lay in between. Germline V gene sequence: CDR1 SGHTS, CDR2 YDEGEE. Sequenced here: PBMCs, sampled at disease progression, from a patient treated with ibrutinib. The V gene is TRBV5-8, the J gene TRBJ2-3; D may be TRBD2 (6 bases). This clonotype originated in a human donor with chronic lymphocytic leukemia. CDR3: CASSTDGRRITDTQYF. CDR3 coding DNA: TGTGCCAGCAGCACCGACGGGAGAAGGATCACAGATACGCAGTATTTT.